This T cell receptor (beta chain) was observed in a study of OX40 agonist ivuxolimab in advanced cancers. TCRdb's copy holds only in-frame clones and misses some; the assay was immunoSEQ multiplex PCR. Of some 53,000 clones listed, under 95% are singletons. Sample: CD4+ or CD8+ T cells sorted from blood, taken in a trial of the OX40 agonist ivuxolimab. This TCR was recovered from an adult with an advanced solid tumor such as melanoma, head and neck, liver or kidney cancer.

CDR3 sequence reads: CASSSGQGLDLSGANVLTF. Written as DNA, the CDR3 is TGTGCCAGCAGTTCAGGACAGGGGCTAGACCTCTCTGGGGCCAACGTCCTGACTTTC. The genes are TRBV28 and TRBJ2-6, with 9 bases matching TRBD1. Germline V CDR1 and CDR2: MDHEN, SYDVKM. The CDR3 has 19 amino acids. With 4 bases clipped from V and 0 bases from J, the junction kept 10 bases outside the gene matches.